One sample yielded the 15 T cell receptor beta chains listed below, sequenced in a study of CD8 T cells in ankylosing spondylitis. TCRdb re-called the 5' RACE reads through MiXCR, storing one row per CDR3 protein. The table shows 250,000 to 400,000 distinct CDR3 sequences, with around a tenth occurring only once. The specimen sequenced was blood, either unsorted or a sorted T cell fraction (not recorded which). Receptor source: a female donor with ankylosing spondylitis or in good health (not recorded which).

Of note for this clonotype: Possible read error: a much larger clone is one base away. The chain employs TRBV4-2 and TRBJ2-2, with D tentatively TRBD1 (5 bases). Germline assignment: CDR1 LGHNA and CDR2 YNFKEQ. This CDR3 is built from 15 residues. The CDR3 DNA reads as TGTGCCAGCACCCAAGATCGCGCAGGGACCGGGGAGCTGTTTTTT. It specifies CASTQDRAGTGELFF.

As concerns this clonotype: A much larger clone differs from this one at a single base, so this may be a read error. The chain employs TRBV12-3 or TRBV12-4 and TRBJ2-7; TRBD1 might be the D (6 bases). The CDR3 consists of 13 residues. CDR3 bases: TGTGCCAGCAGTCCCGGACAGACCTACGAGCAGTGCTTC. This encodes CASSPGQTYEQCF.

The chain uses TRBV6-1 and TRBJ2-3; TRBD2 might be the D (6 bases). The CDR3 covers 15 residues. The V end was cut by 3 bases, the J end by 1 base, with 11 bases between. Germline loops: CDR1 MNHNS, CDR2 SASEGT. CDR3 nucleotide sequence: TGTGCCAGCAGTGAGAGGGAGCGGGGCACAGATACGCAGTATTTT. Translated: CASSERERGTDTQYF.

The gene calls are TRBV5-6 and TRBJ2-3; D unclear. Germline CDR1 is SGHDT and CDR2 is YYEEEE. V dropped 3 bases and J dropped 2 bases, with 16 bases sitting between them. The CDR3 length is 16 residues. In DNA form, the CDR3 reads TGTGCCAGCAGCTACCTGTTAACTGGTTTCACAGATACGCAGTATTTT. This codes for CASSYLLTGFTDTQYF.

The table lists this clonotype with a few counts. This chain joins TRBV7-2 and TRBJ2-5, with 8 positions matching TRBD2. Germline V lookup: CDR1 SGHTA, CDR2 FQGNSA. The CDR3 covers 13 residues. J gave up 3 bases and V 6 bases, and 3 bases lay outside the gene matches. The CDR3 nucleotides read TGTGCCAGCAGAATAGCGGGAAAAGAGACCCAGTACTTC. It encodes CASRIAGKETQYF.

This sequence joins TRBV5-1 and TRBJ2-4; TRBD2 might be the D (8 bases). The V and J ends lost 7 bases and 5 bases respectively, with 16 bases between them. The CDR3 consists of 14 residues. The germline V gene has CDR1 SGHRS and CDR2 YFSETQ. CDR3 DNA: TGCGCCAGCTCCCGCGGGGGGACAGAAAACATTCAGTACTTC. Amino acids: CASSRGGTENIQYF.

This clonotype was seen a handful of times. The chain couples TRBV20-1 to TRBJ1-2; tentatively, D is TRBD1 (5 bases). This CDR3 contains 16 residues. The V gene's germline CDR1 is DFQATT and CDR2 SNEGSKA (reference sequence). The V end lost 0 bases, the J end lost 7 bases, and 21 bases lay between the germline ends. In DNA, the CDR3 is TGCAGTGCTAGAGATCTTTTATCAGGGAACTTCGGTGGCTACACCTTC. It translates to CSARDLLSGNFGGYTF.

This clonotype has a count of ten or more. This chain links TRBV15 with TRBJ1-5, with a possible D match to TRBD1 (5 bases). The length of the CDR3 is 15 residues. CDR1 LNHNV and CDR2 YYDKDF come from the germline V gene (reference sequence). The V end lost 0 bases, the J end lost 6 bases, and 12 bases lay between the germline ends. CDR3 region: CATSRDRDISQPQHF. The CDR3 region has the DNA TGTGCCACCAGCAGAGACAGGGATATCAGTCAGCCCCAGCATTTT.

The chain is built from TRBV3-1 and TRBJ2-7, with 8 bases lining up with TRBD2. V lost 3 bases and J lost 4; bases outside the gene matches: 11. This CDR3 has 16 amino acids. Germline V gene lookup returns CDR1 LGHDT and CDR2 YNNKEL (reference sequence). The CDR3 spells CASSQDSGVQEYEQYF. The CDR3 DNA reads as TGTGCCAGCAGCCAGGATAGCGGGGTGCAAGAGTACGAGCAGTACTTC.

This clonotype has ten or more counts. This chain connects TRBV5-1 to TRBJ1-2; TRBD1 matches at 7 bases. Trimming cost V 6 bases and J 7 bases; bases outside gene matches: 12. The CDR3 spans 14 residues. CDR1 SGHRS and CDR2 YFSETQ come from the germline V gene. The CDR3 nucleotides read TGCGCCAGCACGAATCCGTCGACAGGGTCTGGCTACACCTTC. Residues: CASTNPSTGSGYTF.

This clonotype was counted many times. CDR3: CASSLSTSGFSYEQYF. CDR3 nucleotide sequence: TGCGCCAGCAGCTTGTCTACTAGCGGCTTTTCCTACGAGCAGTACTTC. The chain carries TRBV5-1 and TRBJ2-7; 8 bases map to TRBD2. CDR3 length: 16 amino acids. Germline CDR1 and CDR2: SGHRS and YFSETQ. Trimming took 1 base from V and 1 from J; bases not matched to a gene: 7.

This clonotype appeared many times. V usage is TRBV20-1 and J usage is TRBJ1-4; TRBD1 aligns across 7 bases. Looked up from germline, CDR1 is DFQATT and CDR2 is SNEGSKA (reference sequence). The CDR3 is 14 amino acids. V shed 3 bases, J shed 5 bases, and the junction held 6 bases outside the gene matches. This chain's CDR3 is CSASSGGGNEKLFF. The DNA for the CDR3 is TGCAGTGCTAGCTCAGGGGGGGGGAATGAAAAACTGTTTTTT.

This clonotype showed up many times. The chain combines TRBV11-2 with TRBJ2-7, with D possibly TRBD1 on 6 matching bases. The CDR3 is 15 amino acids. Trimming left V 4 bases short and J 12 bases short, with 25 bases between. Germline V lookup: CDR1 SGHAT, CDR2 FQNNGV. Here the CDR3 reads CASSSARGWGQRLYF. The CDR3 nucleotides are TGTGCCAGCAGCTCAGCCAGGGGTTGGGGGCAACGGCTGTACTTC.

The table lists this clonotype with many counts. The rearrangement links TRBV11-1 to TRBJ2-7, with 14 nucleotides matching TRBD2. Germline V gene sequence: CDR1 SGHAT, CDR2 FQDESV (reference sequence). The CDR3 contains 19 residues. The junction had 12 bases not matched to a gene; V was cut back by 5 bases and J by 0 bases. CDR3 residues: CASSPRTSGGRMSSYEQYF. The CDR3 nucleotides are TGTGCCAGCAGCCCCCGGACTAGCGGGGGGCGAATGAGCTCCTACGAGCAGTACTTC.

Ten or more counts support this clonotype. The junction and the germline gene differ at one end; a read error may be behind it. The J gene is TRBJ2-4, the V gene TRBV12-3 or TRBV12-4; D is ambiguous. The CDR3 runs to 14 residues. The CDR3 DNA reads TGTGCCAGCAGTTTGGCTTGGGCCAAGAACATTCAGTACTTC. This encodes CASSLAWAKNIQYF.